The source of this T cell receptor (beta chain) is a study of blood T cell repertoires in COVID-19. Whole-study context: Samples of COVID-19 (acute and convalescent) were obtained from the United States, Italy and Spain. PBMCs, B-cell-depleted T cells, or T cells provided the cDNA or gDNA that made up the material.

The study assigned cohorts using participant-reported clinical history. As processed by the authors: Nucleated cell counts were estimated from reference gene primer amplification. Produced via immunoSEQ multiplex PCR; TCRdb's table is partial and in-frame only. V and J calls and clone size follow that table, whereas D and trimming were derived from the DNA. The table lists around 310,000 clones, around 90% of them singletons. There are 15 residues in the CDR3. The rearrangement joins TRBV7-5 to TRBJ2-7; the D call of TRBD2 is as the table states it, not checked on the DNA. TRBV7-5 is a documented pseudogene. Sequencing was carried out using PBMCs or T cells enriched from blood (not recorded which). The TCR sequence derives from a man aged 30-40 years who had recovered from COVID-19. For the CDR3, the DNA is TGTGTCAGAAGCGCCTCCCCAGCGGGGGCAAACGAGCAGTACTTC. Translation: CVRSASPAGANEQYF.